This T cell receptor (beta chain) emerged from a study of shared clonotypes between healthy human individuals. Background on the study: The donors, a couple of women and a few men, were aged 18 to 49.

Trimming took 3 bases from V and 2 from J, leaving 11 bases between them. The CDR3 runs 15 residues. CDR1 and CDR2 (germline): MNHEY, SMNVEV (reference sequence). Comment on this clone: The antigen is unknown.

Researchers ran the assay at a deep level. The assay was immunoSEQ multiplex PCR, and TCRdb's table has in-frame clones only and misses some. This table holds roughly 2,000,000 clones, roughly 95% found once. CD8 cells regarded as naive lacked CD45RO, were positively chosen for CCR7, and omitted terminally differentiated effector memory CD45RA+ cells. General study points: How much donors shared clonotypes was expected to be affected by sequencing depth. The study found lower generation probabilities in non-shared clonotypes than in those shared by all four donors.

The source is a man aged 18 to 30 in good health. Material for sequencing was naive CD8+ T cells sorted from blood. The chain links TRBV27 to TRBJ2-1; D remains unclear. CDR3 loop: CASSFSSSTYNEQFF. CDR3 DNA: TGTGCCAGCAGTTTTTCGTCAAGCACCTACAATGAGCAGTTCTTC.